Below, one TCR beta chain is given with its context. This clone's antigen is unknown. Base qualities are not at hand, and no much larger clone is one base apart. The cohort comprised some 700 healthy bone marrow donors. All cohort members were sampled while nominally healthy, although unrecorded immune exposures were likely present. The donor tested CMV seronegative, placing the donor among the 350 or so seronegative members of the cohort. A peripheral blood sample was provided by each donor, and peripheral blood mononuclear cells were used for TCR beta sequencing. The Qiagen DNeasy Blood Extraction Kit was used to extract genomic DNA from the blood cell samples. The data were obtained in a study of cytomegalovirus exposure and HLA in healthy donors (dated by TCRdb to 2016 to 2017). Looking at the study overall: In an earlier analysis of 587 of the donors, 276 Gb of sequence data and roughly 100 million unique TCR beta sequences from about 179 million T cells were reported. Approximately 310 gigabases of sequencing data and about 92 million unique TCR sequences made up an early release that covered roughly 670 HLA-typed donors. Of the 398 genotyped donors, 81% were placed in the genetic ancestry cluster associated with self-reported Caucasian donors. The study aimed to test whether signatures of past pathogen exposure could be identified by cataloging public T cell receptors. The study used immunosequencing to profile the T cell repertoires of 670 or so subjects and linked those repertoires to cytomegalovirus serostatus. In addition to the first cohort of several hundred subjects, a separate validation cohort of approximately 110 different subjects was used. To predict cytomegalovirus infection status, the study combined high-throughput TCR immunosequencing, statistical association of individual TCRs with disease status, and machine learning. In a later analysis, previously published TCR beta repertoires from 666 donors were re-analyzed and high-resolution HLA genotyping was added so that TCR occurrence patterns could be studied. Rather than drawing on any new phenotypic data, the later analysis identified candidate immune exposures from TCR beta sequences and the way those sequences occurred across donors. An earlier analysis of several hundred of the donors applied high-throughput TCR beta sequencing to assess whether each TCR beta V gene segment acted as functional or pseudogenic. Donor age, sex, ethnicity and CMV serostatus were collected together with the repertoire data. A later genetic analysis took genome-wide SNP genotypes for about 55% of the 666 donors and used that subset as a discovery cohort. All discovery cohort repertoires had been generated using a single sequencing platform. Both class I and class II loci were covered by HLA typing, at four-digit resolution. Typing coverage differed by locus: A, B, C, DRB1 and DQB1 were typed in about 620-640 donors, DQA1 in about 500, DPA1 in around 580, and DPB1 in 400 to 490. A handful of DR-DQ haplotypes were treated as single units for association and clustering because of strong linkage in the cohort. On average, about 240,000 unique TCR beta nucleotide sequences were sequenced per donor among 350 to 400 genotyped donors of the cohort, with roughly 18% of those sequences being non-productive. What the work shows at the level of the full study, not this receptor alone: Linkage disequilibrium might explain the correlated functional status among segregating V segments, but an unknown experimental factor could not be excluded. In an earlier analysis of some 500 of the donors, most TCR beta V segments appeared in productive rearrangements about 87% or about 30% of the time, broadly matching IMGT annotations. Strong co-occurrence of HLA alleles, especially DR and DQ, made assigning TCR associations to individual alleles difficult. The authors suggested that the approach could potentially be extended to other disease states and immunological phenotypes. This cohort had only TCR beta chains sequenced, and the lack of alpha or paired-chain data limited which features could be detected. In a later genetic analysis, fewer N-insertions in productive TCRs were reported among donors in an Asian-associated ancestry cluster than the approximately 670-donor mean. Sequencing depth was assumed to be roughly uniform across donors in the presence/absence analyses, though that assumption may not hold. The study listed 150 to 200 TCR beta chains as associated with cytomegalovirus. A later genetic analysis associated a missense DCLRE1C variant with V-gene and J-gene trimming of TCR beta chains, and an independent cohort replicated the association. Because counts were too low, seventeen rarely observed V segments, including chromosome 9 orphons, were excluded from the earlier analysis of several hundred of the donors. Specific HLA alleles were associated with 16,951 TCR beta sequences at a false discovery rate of 0.05 in a later analysis. A cluster of highly shared sequence variants was judged likely to represent a technical artifact of the sequencing pipeline. Cytomegalovirus status was reported to be diagnosed by the classifier with high specificity and sensitivity in both the original and validation cohorts. A few of the identified cytomegalovirus-associated TCR beta chains were confirmed in vitro to be specific for cytomegalovirus antigens. While some public TCRs were present in many individuals, most TCR sequences turned up only very rarely across donors. Compared with equally common non-associated chains, HLA-associated TCR beta chains in a later analysis were more clonally expanded and had lower generation probabilities. A later analysis found that most CMV-associated TCR beta chains appeared HLA-restricted, with HLA associations seemingly driven largely by CMV exposure. A later analysis reported that several top co-occurrence clusters appeared linked to parvovirus B19, influenza, CMV and Epstein-Barr virus. A further reported finding was that TCR beta sequences accurately predicted the HLA-A and HLA-B alleles for most subjects in the first cohort. Because some donors lacked HLA typing at each locus, the association tests relied only on the typed subset. Because the 87-base-pair reads could not distinguish some IMGT-functional V segments, including TRBV6-2 and TRBV6-3, those segments were excluded. For the cohort, immune exposure information was limited to CMV serostatus. In a later analysis, the rate of TCR association differed among HLA loci, with DRB1 alleles having the most associated TCRs and HLA-C alleles having the fewest.

To prepare the library, the immunoSEQ multiplex PCR assay was applied. For the multiplex PCR, a mixture combining 60 forward primers for TCR Vbeta segments and 13 reverse primers for TCR Jbeta segments was used. Amplification of the CDR3 region of rearranged TCR beta genes was performed with a multiplex PCR assay on genomic DNA. Amplified TCR beta libraries were sequenced as 87-base-pair reads on the Illumina HiSeq System. The paper's data handling went like this. A later analysis counted approximately 76 million unique TCR beta chains across the 700 or so repertoires, and approximately 11 million of these chains were shared by at least two donors. Raw reads were error-corrected and collapsed into unique sequences by a nearest-neighbor algorithm in which closely related sequences were merged to remove PCR and sequencing errors. Alignment of CDR3 sequences to IMGT reference sequences was used to assign V, D and J gene segments. Each retained sequence needed at least a six-nucleotide match to both a V gene segment and a J gene segment. Rearrangements were called productive when the CDR3 lacked stop codons and stayed in frame with V and J; all others were non-productive. CDR3 was defined according to IMGT convention as the region running from the second conserved V-encoded cysteine to the conserved J-encoded phenylalanine. The earlier analysis of 587 of the donors excluded sequences that lacked an unambiguous match to a single V gene segment. An earlier analysis of a few hundred of the donors classified V segments as functional when productive rearrangements were above 56.7% and as segregating when the standard deviation between donors was above 5%. A statistical classification framework was developed to diagnose cytomegalovirus status using the catalog of TCR beta chain sequences. In a later analysis, TCR nucleotide sequences were compared against IMGT/GENE-DB human TR gene sequences so that V and J genes could be assigned. Using the TCRdist pipeline, a later analysis assigned CDR3 sequences along with most-parsimonious VDJ recombination scenarios. In a later analysis, each TCR beta chain was defined by its CDR3 amino acid sequence together with its V-gene family, and reads without a unique V-gene family were excluded. In a later analysis, a few hundred highly shared, low-generation-probability nucleotide sequences were removed to address suspected cross-contamination and a sequencing artifact. A later analysis calculated a clonal expansion index for each public chain from normalized within-repertoire ranks of inferred template counts. Generation probabilities in a later analysis came from a VDJ recombination model fitted to out-of-frame rearrangements, and those results were checked against IGoR. In a later analysis, hypergeometric tests were used to score TCR-TCR, TCR-HLA and TCR-CMV co-occurrence, with a repertoire-size bias correction applied to TCR pairs. To estimate false discovery rates, a later analysis permuted the HLA or CMV assignments 20 times. A later analysis grouped co-occurring TCRs with DBSCAN, adding TCRdist sequence similarity when clustering within HLA-allele-positive subsets. Co-occurrence clustering excluded repertoires with fewer than 30,000 or more than 120,000 public chains, plus five with anomalous nucleotide sharing. TCRdb took this table from immuneACCESS and kept in-frame rearrangements with V and J called. Such tables lack part of the clones; where checked against another copy, unresolved V genes explain under half of the gap, and the rest is unexplained. The V and J calls and clone size are taken from that table; D and trimming were inferred from the DNA. For this sample the table gives around 140,000 clones, of which around 80% were detected only once. About 4.3% of the sample is held by the ten biggest clonotypes.

The V and J ends are trimmed by 2 bases and 5 bases, leaving 10 bases between them. According to the germline V gene (reference sequence), CDR1 reads GTSNPN and CDR2 reads SVGIG. The CDR3, cysteine through phenylalanine, is 14 amino acids long. Here the CDR3 DNA is all that survives: 42 bases in frame from base 1. Material: PBMCs. The V and J segments used are TRBV30 and TRBJ1-6; no D gene call is confident. This clonotype was obtained from a man aged 35-49 years in good health and CMV-seronegative. CDR3 region: CAWSSGIHNSPLHF. The bases read TGTGCCTGGAGTTCCGGGATCCATAATTCACCCCTCCACTTT.